This entry is about one T cell receptor beta chain. This clonotype was seen a few times. Its antigen is unknown. Nothing much larger sits one base from this clone, and base qualities are not available. The method was multiplex PCR. The listed sequencing device is Illumina HiSeq 4000. TCR beta libraries were built with iRepertoire HTBI primers and Arm-PCR amplification of CDR3 regions. Before sequencing, the PCR products underwent gel purification. As for how the authors treated the data: Gene usage analysis of CDR3 amino acid clonotypes used the roughly 60 TRBV and some 15 TRBJ segments found across samples. Filtered high-quality paired reads were merged into contigs using COPE and FqMerger. BLAST was used to align contigs to IMGT TRBV, TRBD and TRBJ reference genes, with CDR3 defined following IMGT. Highly expanded clones were defined as clonotypes with a frequency above 0.1%. Repertoire diversity was measured by Shannon entropy, and V-J evenness by the Gini coefficient. Public clonotypes were defined as clonotypes shared by more than one individual. TCRdb trimmed public reads at Q25 via fastp, called clones via MiXCR and kept in-frame beta chains. Here each entry gathers all rows of one CDR3 protein and keeps the most common genes and DNA. These V and J calls derive from TCRdb rather than the authors' analysis. In all, the sample holds about 350,000 distinct CDR3 sequences, and around 16% of those were seen once. The ten biggest clones cover roughly 21% of the sample.

This sample was taken from a study of regulatory T cells in long-lasting Graves disease listed by TCRdb under 2021. Study-wide context: Antithyroid drugs had been taken for less than 3 months by newly diagnosed Graves' disease patients. This study used TCR sequencing and RNA sequencing of peripheral blood to compare persistent Graves' disease patients against newly diagnosed Graves' disease patients. A total of about 35 samples underwent TCR sequencing: some 13 from persistent and some 20 from newly diagnosed Graves' disease patients. The study took place in China and was registered as a clinical trial. General study outcomes and caveats: More public clonotypes were shared among persistent patients (roughly 2,700) than among newly diagnosed patients (more than 900). Persistent disease showed preferential use of TRBV28, TRBJ1-2 and TRBJ2-5, whereas newly diagnosed disease favored TRBV20-1 and TRBJ2-1. Only peripheral blood was studied, because thyroid tissue, the primary lesion, was inaccessible. Sequencing and analysis were limited to the TCR beta chain. Compared with newly diagnosed patients, patients with persistent Graves' disease had lower TCR Shannon entropy and fewer highly expanded clones, which suggests clonal expansion. The authors acknowledged the small sample size as a limitation that may reduce accuracy.

The sample's time point label is to be understood as: newly diagnosed GD, antithyroid drugs for less than 3 months. For both TCR sequencing and RNA sequencing, RNA was extracted from PBMCs in TRIzol. The diagnosis of Graves' disease followed American Thyroid Association guidelines. Patients for the study were recruited at an endocrinology department in Xi'an, China. Each patient gave around 9 milliliters of peripheral blood, collected in an EDTA anticoagulant tube. PBMCs were isolated by Ficoll Paque Plus density gradient separation without further T cell sorting. RNA quality was checked with an Agilent 2100 Bioanalyzer and agarose gel, and concentration with a NanoDrop 2000. Reading the germline V gene (reference sequence) gives CDR1 GTSNPN and CDR2 SVGIG. A distance of 9 bases separates the germline ends of V and J, which lose 2 bases and 4 bases respectively. From the cysteine up to the phenylalanine, the CDR3 has a length of 14 residues. This entry keeps only the CDR3 DNA: 42 bases, framed from base 1.

The sample was also linked to a second study, of T cells in Graves' hyperthyroidism and ophthalmopathy. Drawing on the second study: Graves' hyperthyroidism was defined as stable when no progression to ophthalmopathy occurred over 18 months of follow-up. Hyperthyroidism patients were newly diagnosed, with disease duration under 2 months, and aged 18 to 65 years. Any patient with an uncontrolled infection, another autoimmune disease, pregnancy or lactation was excluded. Diagnoses were established on the basis of clinical symptoms, serum thyroxine and TRAb, thyroid ultrasound, and orbital computed tomography. For the first round of RT-PCR on the TCR CDR3, the HTBI primer set was used together with the Qiagen OneStep RT-PCR kit. Blood samples also contained most of the expanded thyroid clonotypes (frequency above 0.001), which suggests that blood repertoires may reflect thyroid immune responses. A 13 V-J signature model separated ophthalmopathy from stable hyperthyroidism, with roughly 88% sensitivity and 81.08% specificity in cross-validation and 80%/75% in testing. In validation, the model predicted progression to ophthalmopathy with approximately 70% sensitivity and roughly 75% specificity, a median of 6.5 months before onset. TCR V-J signatures able to tell the groups apart were searched for in a discovery cohort of approximately 95 patients, of whom more than 40 had Graves' ophthalmopathy and around 56 had stable Graves' hyperthyroidism. Whether ophthalmopathy could be predicted prospectively was tested in an independent validation cohort made up of some 20 hyperthyroidism patients plus 17 patients who later progressed to ophthalmopathy. The 75 to 100 discovery patients were divided at random into training and test sets in a 7:3 ratio. Thyroid tissue and blood T-cell repertoires from six Graves' hyperthyroidism patients were also compared in the study. Once sampling was done, hyperthyroidism patients were given methimazole at a starting dose of 30 mg daily, whereas ophthalmopathy patients were given high-dose intravenous methylprednisolone. A second multiplex PCR round built the libraries, followed by size selection and purification. The libraries were sequenced on an Illumina HiSeq2000 using paired-end 100 bp reads. SOAPnuke was used to process the raw data, throwing out any read that contained adapters or uncalled bases, had a mean Phred below 15, or lacked an exact constant-primer or identifier match. COPE v1.2.5 was used to merge high-quality paired reads, and clonotypes were defined as unique nucleotide sequences. Clonotypes were aligned to IMGT TRBV, TRBD and TRBJ reference segments using MiTCR v1.1. The analysis was restricted to V-J combinations with a frequency above 0.0001, which together covered 99.2% of the repertoires. The TCS score was defined as F50 (clonal expansion) divided by E x V (chaos), with BLOSUM62-based TCRdist calculated between CDR3 peptides within each V-J. Welch's t-statistics and random forest reduced 514 V-J features to roughly 13, which were used in a naive Bayes classifier (R e1071). Sample size was not statistically predetermined, and investigators were not blinded to group allocation. The paper describes TCR Vbeta CDR3 sequencing of 140 or so peripheral blood samples, made up of 43 ophthalmopathy patients, some 80 hyperthyroidism patients and about 17 progressor patients.

This material consisted of peripheral blood mononuclear cells (PBMCs), taken at new diagnosis, from a patient treated with antithyroid drugs. The clonotype was recovered from a woman in her late teens or twenties with Graves disease. Donor details come from another sample of the same person, matched by shared clones. Rearrangement joined TRBV30 to TRBJ1-6; no D gene call is confident. In nucleotide form, the sequence is TGTGCCTGGAGTCCCAGAGATTATAATTCACCCCTCCACTTT. Its coded protein is CAWSPRDYNSPLHF.